This TCR beta chain was recorded in a study of shared clonotypes between healthy human individuals. Study results and caveats: Generally, estimated richness proved larger in naive subsets than it did in memory subsets.

Comment on this clone: Its antigen is currently unknown.

The assay was immunoSEQ multiplex PCR, and TCRdb's table has in-frame clones only and misses some. This table has over 950,000 clones, roughly 80% appearing once. The V and J ends lost 7 bases and 4 bases, in that order; junction bases with no gene match: 8. Germline V gene lookup returns CDR1 LNHNV and CDR2 YYDKDF (reference sequence). There are 15 residues in the CDR3. The sequencing input was memory CD4+ T cells from PBMCs. Subset meaning: CD45RA-negative fraction. The V gene is TRBV15, the J gene TRBJ2-3; 10 nucleotides match TRBD2. This receptor was taken from a man aged 18 to 35 in good health. Some clones in this sample may be carry-over from other donors' samples. CDR3 protein: CATTKPGLAADTQYF. As DNA, the CDR3 is TGTGCCACCACCAAACCTGGACTAGCGGCAGATACGCAGTATTTT.